The following is a T cell receptor (beta chain) sequence with its context. This clone has a single count. Its binding antigen is unknown. No much larger clone exists at a distance of one base, and base qualities are not known. The library was obtained by the immunoSEQ multiplex PCR assay. In most patients, genomic DNA was isolated using the Qiagen DNeasy Blood and Tissue Kit and sent frozen to Adaptive Biotechnologies for TCR sequencing. For most patients, genomic DNA was subjected to high-throughput TCR-beta CDR3 sequencing by Adaptive Biotechnologies. Processing in the source paper ran as follows. TCR sequencing data were retrieved from Adaptive's ImmunoSEQ software for more than 15 patients, whereas a few other patients were processed with MiXCR and VDJtools. To correct CD4 versus CD8 sorting errors, sequences present in both subsets at a frequency ratio below 5:1 were removed. CDR3 nucleotide sequences shared by donor and recipient were removed because the origin of these sequences could not be assigned. To count as alloreactive, a clone needed at least 2-fold expansion over unstimulated cells and a minimum CFSE-low frequency of 0.002% (template counts) or 0.001% (read counts). A clone was considered mappable if detected in the sequenced pre-transplant spleen, lymph node, or MLR CFSE-low populations of the donor or recipient. Cumulative frequency of alloreactive clones was calculated as a percentage of all sequences weighted by copy number. Not all clones reach the TCRdb copy of this immuneACCESS table, which keeps in-frame sequences only. Checked studies attribute under half of the gap to unresolved V genes and leave the rest unexplained. Clone size and V and J calls were adopted from that table, with D and trimming inferred from the DNA. Within this sample are fewer than 95,000 clones, with approximately 94% of them counted one time only. The ten most abundant clones make up about 2% of the sample.

The data were obtained in a study of graft-versus-host responses after intestinal transplantation (dated by TCRdb to about 2021). About the study as a whole: Multivisceral, liver-intestinal, or isolated intestinal transplants were received by the recipients. Every recipient was given anti-thymocyte globulin induction, followed by 2 to 4 years of maintenance tacrolimus and steroids. Bulk TCR-beta CDR3 sequencing was used to track graft-versus-host and host-versus-graft alloreactive T cell clones in the graft, circulation and bone marrow after intestinal transplantation. Alloreactive clones were identified by sequencing pre-transplant mixed lymphocyte reaction products and comparing them with unstimulated pre-transplant donor and recipient T cells. Of the roughly 23 intestinal transplant recipients enrolled in the cohort, one of whom was a retransplant, 3 patients without pretransplant specimens were excluded. A peak of at least 4% donor T cells among recipient peripheral blood mononuclear cells was the definition used for donor T cell macrochimerism. Rather than being sequenced by the commercial service, samples from a few later patients were sequenced in-house on an Illumina MiSeq and processed with MiXCR.

Findings and caveats that apply to the study as a whole: GvH clones were detected in recipient bone marrow, and some of these GvH clones were observed earlier in ileal mucosa or blood, consistent with an intestinal mucosal origin. Early after transplant, peak levels of circulating GvH clones were associated with declines in HvG clones. In patients with donor T cell macrochimerism, the allografts had high GvH to HvG T cell clonal ratios. The relatively low number and heterogeneity of intestinal transplant patients limited the conclusions.

Explained via the paper, the time point label denotes: cells obtained before transplantation from donor or recipient. CD3+CD4+ and CD3+CD8+ populations were FACS-sorted from unstimulated pre-transplant donor and recipient cells taken from spleen or lymph nodes. CDR1 and CDR2, looked up from the germline V gene, are MNHEY and SVGAGI. The CDR3 numbers 15 residues from cysteine through phenylalanine. Only the CDR3 region is kept as DNA, spanning 45 bases read in frame from base 1. V and J lose 3 bases and 6 bases, and a span of 18 bases separates them. The origin of this receptor is a human donor who received an intestinal transplant. The chain couples TRBV6-5 to TRBJ2-7; TRBD1 is possibly the D segment (5 matching bases). This material consisted of unstimulated CD8+ T cells sorted from spleen or lymph node cells, taken before intestinal transplant. The nucleotides are TGTGCCAGCAGTTATTCGTCAGGGCCACGGACCGAGCAGTACTTC. This translates into CASSYSSGPRTEQYF.